These T cell receptor beta chains were read from a single sample in a study of tumor and adjacent non-tumor tissue in lung cancer. MiXCR was run by TCRdb on the multiplex PCR reads, yielding one entry per CDR3 protein. Of more than 90,000 distinct CDR3 sequences detected, 67% appear once; the ten largest clones hold around 16%. The sample was lung tumor tissue. The receptors originated from a man aged 55 to 70 with non-small cell lung cancer. The CDR3 runs from the conserved cysteine through the conserved F or W. Fields, in order: CDR3 protein, CDR3 DNA, CDR3 length, D gene, V gene, clone size, J gene. The D gene is left open where the match is weak. The size entry is marked missing in some rows and otherwise reads once, few, many or a size class.

CDR3aa: CASKTGLGRTQYF
CDR3nt: TGTGCCAGCAAGACAGGGTTGGGAAGGACCCAGTACTTC
len: 13
d_gene: TRBD1
v_gene: TRBV12-3/TRBV12-4
abundance: .
j_gene: TRBJ2-5

CDR3aa: CASCLDPGASTDTQYF
CDR3nt: TGTGCCAGCTGCTTAGATCCTGGAGCCAGCACAGATACGCAGTATTTT
len: 16
d_gene: .
v_gene: TRBV11-2
abundance: .
j_gene: TRBJ2-3

CDR3aa: CASSLRGTGNQPQHF
CDR3nt: TGTGCCAGCAGCTTAAGAGGGACAGGAAATCAGCCCCAGCATTTT
len: 15
d_gene: TRBD1
v_gene: TRBV7-2
abundance: .
j_gene: TRBJ1-5

CDR3aa: CASSPGTGSISYNEQFF
CDR3nt: TGCGCCAGCAGCCCCGGGACAGGTAGCATCTCCTACAATGAGCAGTTCTTC
len: 17
d_gene: TRBD1
v_gene: TRBV5-1
abundance: few
j_gene: TRBJ2-1

CDR3aa: CASGLGLVYGYTF
CDR3nt: TGTGCTAGTGGTCTGGGACTGGTCTATGGCTACACCTTC
len: 13
d_gene: .
v_gene: TRBV12-5
abundance: .
j_gene: TRBJ1-2

CDR3aa: CASSGGQGQGGYTF
CDR3nt: TGTGCCAGCAGCGGCGGACAGGGGCAAGGTGGCTACACCTTC
len: 14
d_gene: TRBD1
v_gene: TRBV2
abundance: few
j_gene: TRBJ1-2

CDR3aa: CASSPQETQYF
CDR3nt: TGCGCCAGCAGCCCGCAAGAGACCCAGTACTTC
len: 11
d_gene: .
v_gene: TRBV7-9
abundance: many
j_gene: TRBJ2-5

CDR3aa: CASARIAGVGEEETQYF
CDR3nt: TGTGCCAGCGCGAGAATAGCGGGAGTGGGGGAAGAGGAGACCCAGTACTTC
len: 17
d_gene: TRBD2
v_gene: TRBV28
abundance: few
j_gene: TRBJ2-5

CDR3aa: CASSSAGTSGNTDTQYF
CDR3nt: TGTGCCAGCAGCTCTGCCGGGACTAGCGGGAACACAGATACGCAGTATTTT
len: 17
d_gene: TRBD2
v_gene: TRBV12-3/TRBV12-4
abundance: many
j_gene: TRBJ2-3

CDR3aa: CASSITPTGAGETQFF
CDR3nt: TGTGCCAGCAGCATCACTCCGACAGGGGCGGGGGAGACCCAGTTCTTC
len: 16
d_gene: .
v_gene: TRBV11-3
abundance: once
j_gene: TRBJ2-1

CDR3aa: CVGSLDGSYGYTF
CDR3nt: TGTGTCGGCAGCTTAGACGGCAGTTATGGCTACACTTTC
len: 13
d_gene: .
v_gene: TRBV7-8
abundance: .
j_gene: TRBJ1-2

CDR3aa: CASTSRGNTGELFF
CDR3nt: TGCGCCAGCACCTCGAGGGGGAACACCGGGGAGCTGTTTTTT
len: 14
d_gene: .
v_gene: TRBV5-1
abundance: .
j_gene: TRBJ2-2

CDR3aa: CASKFQGGTGELFF
CDR3nt: TGTGCCAGCAAGTTTCAGGGGGGCACCGGGGAGCTGTTTTTT
len: 14
d_gene: .
v_gene: TRBV7-2
abundance: many
j_gene: TRBJ2-2

CDR3aa: CTSHSTGIFETQYF
CDR3nt: TGTACCAGCCACTCGACAGGGATCTTCGAGACCCAGTACTTC
len: 14
d_gene: TRBD1
v_gene: TRBV11-2
abundance: .
j_gene: TRBJ2-5

CDR3aa: CASIRTSDEQCF
CDR3nt: TGTGCCAGCATACGAACTAGCGATGAGCAGTGCTTC
len: 12
d_gene: TRBD2
v_gene: TRBV6-5
abundance: .
j_gene: TRBJ2-1

CDR3aa: CASRPELASEQHF
CDR3nt: TGTGCCAGCAGGCCCGAACTAGCGTCCGAGCAGCACTTC
len: 13
d_gene: TRBD2
v_gene: TRBV12-3/TRBV12-4
abundance: .
j_gene: TRBJ2-7

CDR3aa: CAGSPLGRGGTEAFF
CDR3nt: TGCGCCGGCAGCCCCCTTGGGAGGGGCGGCACTGAAGCTTTCTTT
len: 15
d_gene: .
v_gene: TRBV5-1
abundance: once
j_gene: TRBJ1-1

CDR3aa: CASSRSQGQAFF
CDR3nt: TGTGCCAGCAGTAGATCACAGGGGCAGGCTTTCTTT
len: 12
d_gene: TRBD1
v_gene: TRBV12-3/TRBV12-4
abundance: .
j_gene: TRBJ1-1

CDR3aa: CTSSLGQNGNTIYF
CDR3nt: TGTACCAGTAGCCTCGGACAGAATGGAAACACCATATATTTT
len: 14
d_gene: .
v_gene: TRBV11-3
abundance: .
j_gene: TRBJ1-3

CDR3aa: CASSFLGTDTNYGYTF
CDR3nt: TGTGCCAGCAGTTTTCTAGGGACAGACACTAACTATGGCTACACCTTC
len: 16
d_gene: TRBD1
v_gene: TRBV12-3/TRBV12-4
abundance: many
j_gene: TRBJ1-2

CDR3aa: CASSGGRAHKNIQYF
CDR3nt: TGTGCCAGCAGCGGGGGCAGAGCTCACAAAAACATTCAGTACTTC
len: 15
d_gene: .
v_gene: TRBV2
abundance: .
j_gene: TRBJ2-4

CDR3aa: CASSLGMREQYF
CDR3nt: TGTGCCAGCAGCTTAGGAATGCGTGAGCAGTACTTC
len: 12
d_gene: .
v_gene: TRBV11-2
abundance: .
j_gene: TRBJ2-7